These T cell receptor beta chains were read from a single sample in a study of blood T cell repertoires in COVID-19. TCRdb's table, derived via immunoSEQ multiplex PCR, lists solely in-frame clones and lacks some. The table has more than 110,000 clones, 90% seen once. The sample consisted of peripheral blood. The receptors were sampled from a woman of 80 years or more with acute or convalescent COVID-19. Each CDR3 is given with its conserved first and last residue. The D gene is left open where the match is weak. Some rows have no size entry. The others give once, few or many, or a class for an expanded clone.

j_call clone_size v_call d_call cdr3_nt cdr3_aa
TRBJ1-1 . TRBV29-1 . TGCAGCGTCGGACAGATGAACACTGAAGCTTTCTTT CSVGQMNTEAFF
TRBJ2-6 . TRBV20-1 . TGCAGTGCTAGTCGGGGGACCGGGGCCAACGTCCTGACTTTC CSASRGTGANVLTF
TRBJ1-2 . TRBV3-1/TRBV3-2 TRBD1 TGTGCCAGCAGCCAAATACAGGGGGCTAACTATGGCTACACCTTC CASSQIQGANYGYTF
TRBJ1-3 once TRBV4-3 . TGCGCCAGCAGCCAGGTGTTCCAGGGTACCGGAAACACCATATATTTT CASSQVFQGTGNTIYF
TRBJ1-1 . TRBV12-3/TRBV12-4 . TGTGCCAGCAGTTTTACAGAAAACACTGAAGCTTTCTTT CASSFTENTEAFF
TRBJ1-1 . TRBV4-1 . TGCGCCAGCAGCCAAGAAGGGGTAGTGGATACTGAAGCTTTCTTT CASSQEGVVDTEAFF
TRBJ2-1 . TRBV3-1/TRBV3-2 TRBD2 TGTGCCAGCAGCCTCTGGGGACTAGCGGGGGCCTACAATGAGCAGTTCTTC CASSLWGLAGAYNEQFF
TRBJ1-1 . TRBV6-5 TRBD1 TGTGCCAGCAAACGGGACAGGGGGATGAACACTGAAGCTTTCTTT CASKRDRGMNTEAFF
TRBJ2-1 . TRBV5-1 TRBD1 TGCGCCAGCAGCTTGGTAGCCCCCGCTAGGGGGCAGTACAATGAGCAGTTCTTC CASSLVAPARGQYNEQFF
TRBJ1-6 . TRBV6-1 . TGTGCCAGCAGTGAAGCGAGCTCCTATAATTCACCCCTCCACTTT CASSEASSYNSPLHF
TRBJ2-3 . TRBV5-6 . TGTGCCAGCAGCTTGGAAGCCGGGTCAGATACGCAGTATTTT CASSLEAGSDTQYF
TRBJ1-1 . TRBV7-8 . TGTGCCAGCAGTCAAGCCCAGGCGAACACTGAAGCTTTCTTT CASSQAQANTEAFF
TRBJ1-6 . TRBV4-2 . TGTGCCAGCAGCCAAGATCAGGGCTCCTATAATTCACCCCTCCACTTT CASSQDQGSYNSPLHF
TRBJ1-1 . TRBV15 . TGTGCCACCAGCAGAGATAGAGCTCCGACTGAAGCTTTCTTT CATSRDRAPTEAFF
TRBJ1-3 . TRBV18 . TGTGCCAGCTCACCACAGGGAGATGGAAACACCATATATTTT CASSPQGDGNTIYF
TRBJ1-4 . TRBV5-1 TRBD1 TGCGCCAGCAGCGACCGGACAGGGATGGGAAGTAGGGGTGGGCGTGAAAAACTGTTTTTT CASSDRTGMGSRGGREKLFF
TRBJ1-2 . TRBV3-1/TRBV3-2 . TGTGCCAGCAGCCAAGATGAAGGACGGAGGACCTTC CASSQDEGRRTF
TRBJ1-1 once TRBV7-2 . TGTGCCAGCAGCCCACAGGAGGGGATGATGAACACTGAAGCTTTCTTT CASSPQEGMMNTEAFF
TRBJ2-1 . TRBV5-1 TRBD2 TGCGCCAGCAGCTTTCAGGGAGGGGACGGTGAGCAGTTCTTC CASSFQGGDGEQFF
TRBJ2-3 . TRBV3-1/TRBV3-2 . TGTGCCAGCAGCCAAGGGGGGCGGGATACGCAGTATTTT CASSQGGRDTQYF
TRBJ2-5 . TRBV4-1 TRBD2 TGCGCCAGCAGCCAAGCCTCTAGCGGCTGGGAGACCCAGTACTTC CASSQASSGWETQYF
TRBJ1-3 . TRBV10-3 . TGTGCCATCAGTGACAGTCCTGGAAACACCATATATTTT CAISDSPGNTIYF
TRBJ1-5 . TRBV2 . TGTGCCAGCAGTGAAGCCACGGTCGATCAGCCCCAGCATTTT CASSEATVDQPQHF
TRBJ1-1 . TRBV6-2/TRBV6-3 TRBD1 TGTGCCAGCAGTTGGGACAGGGCCGGAATGAACACTGAAGCTTTCTTT CASSWDRAGMNTEAFF